The subject of this entry is one TCR beta chain. As yet, its antigen is unknown. Sequence data for DNA of cultured CD4+ T cells were generated by the Oncomine TCR Beta short-read assay. TCRdb passed the PCR reads through MiXCR, listing each CDR3 protein once. The table includes 20,000 or so distinct CDR3 sequences, roughly two fifths detected once. This entry is derived from a study of vaccination and CD4 T cells after COVID-19. For the study at large: Participants received two doses of either BNT162b2 or mRNA-1273 vaccine. At a median about 72 days (range 14 to 241) after dose two, post-vaccine samples were obtained. Study conclusions and caveats: Convalescent patients' median share of reactive clones seen only post-vaccination was over 65%.

The V gene lost 0 bases and the J gene lost 2 bases, with 9 bases spanning the gap. In germline, CDR1 is SGHRS, CDR2 YFSETQ. CDR3 length: 14 residues. The treatment denotes: approximately nine-day PBMC culture with coronavirus spike peptide pools or control peptides (ViraFEST assay). After expanding antigen-specific T cells with peptide pools, ViraFEST sequenced their TCRs. The chain employs TRBV5-1 and TRBJ2-7, with no clear D. This receptor was obtained from a human donor who had recovered from COVID-19. Input material: CD4+ T cells from blood, cultured in vitro. This chain's CDR3 is CASSLGGSTYEQYF. DNA for the CDR3: TGCGCCAGCAGCTTGGGTGGCAGTACCTACGAGCAGTACTTC.